This is a list of T cell receptor beta chains from one sample in a study of radiation and T cells in renal cell carcinoma. Sequenced by immunoSEQ multiplex PCR; TCRdb stores in-frame clones only, minus some. This sample has 140,000 to 150,000 clones; about 88% occur once, and the top ten carry around 17%. The sample was blood, taken from a patient whose treatment included radiotherapy and nephrectomy. The receptors shown here come from a woman between 45 and 65 years old with renal cell carcinoma. The CDR3 runs from the conserved cysteine through the conserved F or W. The D gene is left open where the match is weak. The size of a clone is reported for some rows only, either as once, few or many, or as a class for expanded clones.

TRBV18,.,TRBJ1-3,.,TGTGCCAGCTCACCTAACAAGAACTCTGGAAACACCATATATTTT,CASSPNKNSGNTIYF
TRBV7-2,TRBD2,TRBJ2-5,.,TGTGCCAGCAGCATAACTAGCGGGAGCGGAGAGACCCAGTACTTC,CASSITSGSGETQYF
TRBV5-1,.,TRBJ2-7,.,TGCGCCAGCAGCTTGCCCCGGGCAGGGCTGTACGAGCAGTACTTC,CASSLPRAGLYEQYF
TRBV2,TRBD1,TRBJ2-1,.,TGTGCCAGCCTGGGCGGGACAGGGGCCCATGGGCAGTTCTTC,CASLGGTGAHGQFF
TRBV6-5,TRBD2,TRBJ2-7,.,TGTGCCAGCAGTCCGACGCGGGAGATCCTGTACGAGCAGTACTTC,CASSPTREILYEQYF
TRBV7-2,.,TRBJ2-5,.,TGTGCCAGCAGCGCGGAGACAGCGGGAGAGACCCAGTACTTC,CASSAETAGETQYF
TRBV5-5,.,TRBJ1-2,.,TGTGCCAGCAGCTTGGCCGGGCCATCTAACTATGGCTACACCTTC,CASSLAGPSNYGYTF
TRBV28,TRBD1,TRBJ2-7,.,TGTGCCGTCCGACAGGGATCTTCCTACGAGCAGTACTTC,CAVRQGSSYEQYF
TRBV4-3,.,TRBJ2-1,.,TGCGCCAGCAGCTCACGGTTACACGATGAGCAGTTCTTC,CASSSRLHDEQFF
TRBV5-1,.,TRBJ1-3,.,TGCGCCAGCAGCTTGTCGCCGGGGACCTCTGGAAACACCATATATTTT,CASSLSPGTSGNTIYF
TRBV28,TRBD1,TRBJ1-5,once,TGTGCCAGCAGTTTCAGGACAGGGGGAGACTATCAGCCCCAGCATTTT,CASSFRTGGDYQPQHF
TRBV30,.,TRBJ1-4,once,TGTGCCTGGAGTGGACTTACGGGGATAAATGAAAAACTGTTTTTT,CAWSGLTGINEKLFF
TRBV19,.,TRBJ2-1,once,TGTGCCAGTAGTTCCTTCCCAAGCAGGGTGAAGGTGCACAATGAGCAGTTCTTC,CASSSFPSRVKVHNEQFF
TRBV14,.,TRBJ1-2,.,TGTGCCAGCAGCCAAGACCGGTACTATGGCTACACCTTC,CASSQDRYYGYTF
TRBV9,.,TRBJ1-3,.,TGTGCCAGCAGTCCCCAGGGAGGGTTGAGACTTGCTGGAAACACCATATATTTT,CASSPQGGLRLAGNTIYF
TRBV27,.,TRBJ2-4,few,TGTGCCAGCAGTTTACGGTGGGAGCTAGCCAAAAACATTCAGTACTTC,CASSLRWELAKNIQYF
TRBV28,TRBD2,TRBJ2-5,few,TGTGCCAGCAGTTTAGGGGATGCGGGGGGTGTGGAGACCCAGTACTTC,CASSLGDAGGVETQYF
TRBV5-4,.,TRBJ2-2,.,TGTGCCAGCAACGTGGGGGCCGGGGGTAACACCGGGGAGCTGTTTTTT,CASNVGAGGNTGELFF
TRBV2,TRBD2,TRBJ2-7,.,TGTGCCAGCAGCTACCCCGGGACTAGCGGAGCATACGAGCAGTACTTC,CASSYPGTSGAYEQYF
TRBV28,.,TRBJ2-7,.,TGTGCCAGCAGTTTATGGGGAGGGCAGGGGGCCTACGAGCAGTACTTC,CASSLWGGQGAYEQYF
TRBV6-4,.,TRBJ2-2,.,TGTGCCAGCAGTGACCCGGAACACCGGGGAGCTGTTTTT,CASSDPEHRGAVF
TRBV10-3,TRBD1,TRBJ1-1,.,TGTGCCATCACAAATCCCGGACAGGGATTAACTGAAGCTTTCTTT,CAITNPGQGLTEAFF
TRBV7-2,.,TRBJ1-1,.,TGTGCCAGCAGCTTAGTTGAGGGGGACACTGAAGCTTTCTTT,CASSLVEGDTEAFF
TRBV6-5,.,TRBJ2-7,.,TGTGCCAGCAGTTACGTCCAGCCATCCCACTACGAGCAGTACTTC,CASSYVQPSHYEQYF
TRBV7-2,.,TRBJ2-3,.,TGTGCCAGCAGCTACCGGGACCCACGCACAGATACGCAGTATTTT,CASSYRDPRTDTQYF
TRBV2,TRBD1,TRBJ1-1,.,TGTGCCAGCAGTGAGGAGCGGGACAGATTCGACACTGAAGCTTTCTTT,CASSEERDRFDTEAFF
TRBV6-5,.,TRBJ2-3,once,TGTGCCAGCAGTTCTGATTGGACAGATACGCAGTATTTT,CASSSDWTDTQYF
TRBV2,TRBD1,TRBJ1-1,once,TGTGCCAGCCGGGACAGGGAGGACACTGAAGCTTTCTTT,CASRDREDTEAFF
TRBV7-9,.,TRBJ2-3,.,TGTGCCAGCAGCACCGAGGGGGGGCGAACAGATACGCAGTATTTT,CASSTEGGRTDTQYF
TRBV7-9,.,TRBJ2-7,.,TGTGCCAGCAGCTTAAACTACGAGCAGTACTTC,CASSLNYEQYF
TRBV5-1,TRBD2,TRBJ2-1,.,TGCGCCAGCAGATCTCAGGCGGGAGATAGTGAGCAGTTCTTC,CASRSQAGDSEQFF
TRBV7-2,TRBD2,TRBJ2-3,.,TGTGCCAGCAGCGGGACTAGCGGGAGGACAGATACGCAGTATTTT,CASSGTSGRTDTQYF
TRBV28,.,TRBJ2-7,.,TGTGCCAGCAGCCTAACGAATGGGTACGAGCAGTACTTC,CASSLTNGYEQYF
TRBV28,TRBD1,TRBJ2-2,.,TGTGCCAGCAGCCACAGGGGTCAAGGGACCGGGGAGCTGTTTTTT,CASSHRGQGTGELFF
TRBV7-2,TRBD1,TRBJ1-5,.,TGTGCCAGCAGCTCCGGGACAGGGGCTCCAAGGGGGCCCCAGCATTTT,CASSSGTGAPRGPQHF
TRBV19,.,TRBJ2-1,.,TGTGCCAGTACAGAAGCAGGTAGGGGTAGTATCGCTGAGCAGTTCTTC,CASTEAGRGSIAEQFF
TRBV6-5,.,TRBJ2-2,.,TGTGCCAGCAGACGACAAGGCACGGGGTCCGGGGAGCTGTTTTTT,CASRRQGTGSGELFF
TRBV4-1,.,TRBJ2-5,once,TGCGCCAGCAGCCAATCCTCCGGACAAGGCCGAGAGACCCAGTACTTC,CASSQSSGQGRETQYF
TRBV6-5,.,TRBJ1-5,.,TGTGCCAGCAGACACGGAAGCGGGGCCAATCAGCCCCAGCATTTT,CASRHGSGANQPQHF
TRBV7-2,.,TRBJ2-7,.,TGTGCCAGCAGCTTAGTGGTTACAGGCTACGAGCAGTACTTC,CASSLVVTGYEQYF
TRBV7-2,.,TRBJ1-1,many,TGTGCCAGCAGCTTAGTCAGGGCGAACACTGAAGCTTTCTTT,CASSLVRANTEAFF